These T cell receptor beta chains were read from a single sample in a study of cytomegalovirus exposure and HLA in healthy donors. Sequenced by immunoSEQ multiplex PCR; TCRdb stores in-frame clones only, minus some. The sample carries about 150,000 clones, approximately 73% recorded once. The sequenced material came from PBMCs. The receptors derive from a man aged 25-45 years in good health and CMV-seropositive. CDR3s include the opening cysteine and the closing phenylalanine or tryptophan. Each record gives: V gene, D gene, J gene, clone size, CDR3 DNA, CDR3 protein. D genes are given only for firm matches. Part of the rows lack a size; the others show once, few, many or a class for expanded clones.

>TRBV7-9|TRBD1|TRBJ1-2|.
TGTGCCAGCAGCTACGGGACAGGGGGCCACTATGGCTACACCTTC
CASSYGTGGHYGYTF
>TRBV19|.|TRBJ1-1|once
TGTGCCAGTAAGGGGACTCAAGACCGCGAAGCTTTCTTT
CASKGTQDREAFF
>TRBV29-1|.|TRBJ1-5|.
TGCAGCGTTGTGTCAGGGTCCAATCAGCCCCAGCATTTT
CSVVSGSNQPQHF
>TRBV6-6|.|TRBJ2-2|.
TGTGCCAGCAGCCCCTCGGGGAACACCGGGGAGCTGTTTTTT
CASSPSGNTGELFF
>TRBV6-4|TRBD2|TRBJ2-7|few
TGTGCCAGCAGCGTTCTAGCGGGAGGATCCTACGAGCAGTACTTC
CASSVLAGGSYEQYF
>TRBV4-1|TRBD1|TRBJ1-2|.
TGCGCCAGCAGCCACTCGTCCCTCCGGGACAGGGAGTATGGCTACACCTTC
CASSHSSLRDREYGYTF
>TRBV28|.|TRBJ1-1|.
TGTGCCAGCAGCCAGGGACGGGAGTTTGAAGCTTTCTTT
CASSQGREFEAFF
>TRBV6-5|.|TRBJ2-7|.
TGTGCCAGCAGTTACTCAACGGGATACGAGCAGTACTTC
CASSYSTGYEQYF
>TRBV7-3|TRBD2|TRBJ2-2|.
TGTGCCAGCAGCTTAACTCTAGCGGGGTACACCGGGGAGCTGTTTTTT
CASSLTLAGYTGELFF
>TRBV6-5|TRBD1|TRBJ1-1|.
TGTATAACGGGACAGCTAAACACTGAAGCTTTCTTT
CITGQLNTEAFF
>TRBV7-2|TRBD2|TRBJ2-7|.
TGTGCCAGCAGCGGGGCAGGGAGGGACGAGCAGTACTTC
CASSGAGRDEQYF
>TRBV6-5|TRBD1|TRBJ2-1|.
TGTGCCAGCAGTTACTCCTGGACAGGGAGCAATGAGCAGTTCTTC
CASSYSWTGSNEQFF
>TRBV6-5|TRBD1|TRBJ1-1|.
TGTGCCAGCACTCACTTGGACAGGTCGAACACTGAAGCTTTCTTT
CASTHLDRSNTEAFF
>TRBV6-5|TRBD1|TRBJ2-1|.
TGTGCCAGCAGACACCCGGGACAGGGGTGGGAGCAGTTCTTC
CASRHPGQGWEQFF
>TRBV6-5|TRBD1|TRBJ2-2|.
TGTGCCAGCAGTCCACGACAGGGGACCGGGGAGCTGTTTTTT
CASSPRQGTGELFF
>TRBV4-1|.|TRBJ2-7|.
TGCGCCAGCAGCCCAGGCCCCCTCTACGAGCAGTACTTC
CASSPGPLYEQYF
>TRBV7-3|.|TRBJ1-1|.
TGTGCCAGCAGCTACAGGTATAACACTGAAGCTTTCTTT
CASSYRYNTEAFF
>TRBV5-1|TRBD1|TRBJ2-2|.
TGCGCCAGCCGCCCGGGACAGGAGAACACCGGGGAGCTGTTTTTT
CASRPGQENTGELFF
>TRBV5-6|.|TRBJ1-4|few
TGTGCCAGCAGCTTCCAGGGTACAACTAATGAAAAACTGTTTTTT
CASSFQGTTNEKLFF
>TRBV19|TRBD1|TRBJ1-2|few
TGTGCCAGTAGTACCCTGATCGCAGGGGACAGCATACGGAGCTATGGCTACACCTTC
CASSTLIAGDSIRSYGYTF
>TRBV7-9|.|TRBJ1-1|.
TGTGCCAGCAGCCGGGGCACTGAAGCTTTCTTT
CASSRGTEAFF
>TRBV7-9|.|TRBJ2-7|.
TGTGCCAGCAGCAATCCCGACGGGAACCACGAGCAGTACTTC
CASSNPDGNHEQYF
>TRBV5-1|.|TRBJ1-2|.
TGCGCCAGCAGCATTATGGACAGCAACTATGGCTACACCTTC
CASSIMDSNYGYTF
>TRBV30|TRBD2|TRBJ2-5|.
TGTGCCCGGAGTTTCGAGACTAGCGGGAGGGGGACCCAGTACTTC
CARSFETSGRGTQYF
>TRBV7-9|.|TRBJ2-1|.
TGTGCCAGCAGCTTAGGCGGGCACGCCTACAATGAGCAGTTCTTC
CASSLGGHAYNEQFF
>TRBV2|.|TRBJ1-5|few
TGTGCCAGCAGTAAAGAACAGGGTAATCAGCCCCAGCATTTT
CASSKEQGNQPQHF
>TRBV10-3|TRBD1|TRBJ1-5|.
TGTGCCATCACTAGGGACAGGGAGGGTCAGCCCCAGCATTTT
CAITRDREGQPQHF
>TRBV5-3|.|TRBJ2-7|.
TGTGCCAGAAGCTTGGACTCGACATACGAGCAGTACTTC
CARSLDSTYEQYF
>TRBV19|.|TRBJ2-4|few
TGTGCCAGTAGTATTGTCCAGGGTGGCAAAAACATTCAGTACTTC
CASSIVQGGKNIQYF
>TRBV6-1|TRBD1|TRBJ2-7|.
TGTGCCAGCAGTGGGGTCGGGGACAGGGGTTACGAGCAGTACTTC
CASSGVGDRGYEQYF
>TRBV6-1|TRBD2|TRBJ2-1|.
TGTGCCAGCAGCGAAGCGACTAGCGGGAGAACCGGATACAATGAGCAGTTCTTC
CASSEATSGRTGYNEQFF
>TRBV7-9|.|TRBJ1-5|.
TGTGCCAGCAGCCCCGGCAATCAGCCCCAGCATTTT
CASSPGNQPQHF
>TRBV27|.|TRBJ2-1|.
TGTGCCAGCAGTTTCCGTCGGGATGGTGAGCAGTTCTTC
CASSFRRDGEQFF
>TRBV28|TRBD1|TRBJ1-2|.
TGTGCCAGCAGTTTCCTCGACAGGGGTAACTATGGCTACACCTTC
CASSFLDRGNYGYTF
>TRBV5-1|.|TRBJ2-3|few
TGCGCCAGCAGCTTGGATGGGCAGGTCACAGATACGCAGTATTTT
CASSLDGQVTDTQYF
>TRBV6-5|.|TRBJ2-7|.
TGTGCCAGCAGTTACTTGGGACTTTCCTACGAGCAGTACTTC
CASSYLGLSYEQYF
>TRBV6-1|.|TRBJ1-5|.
TGTGCCAGTACGGGGGTAAACGAGGGTCAGCCCCAGCATTTT
CASTGVNEGQPQHF
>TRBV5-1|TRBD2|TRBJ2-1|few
TGCGCCAGCAGCGTGGGACTAGCTCCGAATGAGCAGTTCTTC
CASSVGLAPNEQFF
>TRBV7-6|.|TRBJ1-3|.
TGTGCCAGCTCCACAGGGAGCTCTGGAAACACCATATATTTT
CASSTGSSGNTIYF
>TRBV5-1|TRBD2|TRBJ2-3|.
TGCGCCAGCAGCCCGGGACTAGCCGTAGATACGCAGTATTTT
CASSPGLAVDTQYF
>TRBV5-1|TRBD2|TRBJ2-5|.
TGCGCCAGCAGCTTGGGGCGTCGCGGGAGTAGGGGTGAGACCCAGTACTTC
CASSLGRRGSRGETQYF
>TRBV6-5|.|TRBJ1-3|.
TGTGCCAGCAGTTTTCAGGGTCCGGGAAACACCATATATTTT
CASSFQGPGNTIYF
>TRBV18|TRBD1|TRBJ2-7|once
TGTGCCAGCTCACCATTTGGGACAGCCACCCTCTCCTACGAGCAGTACTTC
CASSPFGTATLSYEQYF
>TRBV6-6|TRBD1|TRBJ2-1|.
TGTGCCAGCAGTCAAAAAAGGGGGCAAAGCAATGAGCAGTTCTTC
CASSQKRGQSNEQFF
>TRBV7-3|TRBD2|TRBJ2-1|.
TGTGCCAGCAGCTTAAGTCCTAGCGGGACCTACAATGAGCAGTTCTTC
CASSLSPSGTYNEQFF